This section outlines one TCR beta chain sequence together with its context. Its antigen is currently unknown. Germline CDR1 reads MNHEY; CDR2 reads SMNVEV (reference sequence). With 3 bases removed from V and 5 bases from J, the gap between germline ends came to 14 bases. The CDR3 sequence is 15 residues long. Sequencing was performed with immunoSEQ multiplex PCR; in TCRdb, only in-frame clones are kept and a portion is missing. The profile shows under 1 million clones, over 90% of them singletons. This entry belongs to a study of shared clonotypes between healthy human individuals. Study background: The study used three CD4 naive, three CD4 memory, two CD8 naive and one CD8 memory plate per donor. General study points: A small donor pool kept down the genetic and exposure-history diversity that was represented.

Terminally differentiated effector memory CD45RA+ cells were left out of the naive CD8 fraction, which was CD45RO-negative and positively selected for CCR7. This TCR came from a man aged 25 to 45 in good health. Sequencing was done on a sample of naive CD8+ T cells sorted from blood. The chain links TRBV27 to TRBJ2-1, with D perhaps matching TRBD2 (6 bases). The CDR3 sequence is CASSFVWASDNEQFF. In DNA form, the CDR3 reads TGTGCCAGCAGTTTCGTTTGGGCTAGCGACAATGAGCAGTTCTTC.